A single sample is the source of the 32 T cell receptor beta chains below, sequenced in a study of cytomegalovirus exposure and HLA in healthy donors. Primers: 60 Vbeta forward and 13 Jbeta reverse. Data came from immunoSEQ multiplex PCR; TCRdb stores just in-frame clones and leaves some out. This sample yields approximately 100,000 clones, of which under 85% are seen a single time; 4.1% belongs to the top ten. The sequenced material came from PBMCs. These receptors originate from a woman aged 40 to 55 in good health and CMV-seropositive.

The rearrangement uses TRBV25-1 and TRBJ2-3, with TRBD2 identical over 7 bases. With V trimmed by 9 bases and J by 4 bases, 10 bases remained unmatched. CDR1 and CDR2 from the germline V gene are MGHDK and SYGVNS. The CDR3 consists of 14 residues. The CDR3 reads CASGGGRGADTQYF. CDR3 nucleotides: TGTGCCAGTGGTGGCGGGAGAGGGGCAGATACGCAGTATTTT.

CDR3 sequence: CASSFGTGGLVDTQYF. CDR3 coding DNA: TGTGCCAGCAGCTTCGGGACAGGAGGGTTAGTAGATACGCAGTATTTT. V gene TRBV7-9 combines with J gene TRBJ2-3; 8 nucleotides align to TRBD1. The J segment lost 5 bases and the V segment lost 3 bases, leaving 10 bases of the junction unmatched. The CDR3 covers 16 residues. The germline CDR1 and CDR2 sequences are SEHNR and FQNEAQ (reference sequence). Supplemented by reference TRBV7-9 and TRBJ2-3, the full variable domain reads DTGVSQNPRHKITKRGQNVTFRCDPISEHNRLYWYRQTLGQGPEFLTYFQNEAQLEKSRLLSDRFSAERPKGSFSTLEIQRTEQGDSAMYLCASSFGTGGLVDTQYFGPGTRLTVL.

This chain connects TRBV29-1 to TRBJ1-5, with D possibly TRBD1 on 5 matching bases. V shed 6 bases and J shed 1 base, with 13 bases lying between them. Germline values: CDR1 SQVTM, CDR2 ANQGSEA. This CDR3 comprises 14 residues. In DNA, the CDR3 is TGCAGCGTCGCCGTAGGGGCGAGCAATCAGCCCCAGCATTTT. This codes for CSVAVGASNQPQHF.

The chain couples TRBV6-1 to TRBJ2-3; TRBD2 is a possible D gene (6 bases). The CDR3 spans 14 residues. Per germline, CDR1 MNHNS and CDR2 SASEGT. With 2 bases removed from V and 5 bases from J, the gap between germline ends came to 11 bases. The chain's CDR3 is CASSEQTGVDTQYF. The CDR3 DNA reads TGTGCCAGCAGTGAACAAACGGGAGTAGATACGCAGTATTTT.

V usage is TRBV30 and J usage is TRBJ1-6; D is possibly TRBD1 (5 bases). The V end was cut by 4 bases, the J end by 4 bases, with 11 bases between. Germline assignment: CDR1 GTSNPN and CDR2 SVGIG (reference sequence). The CDR3 length is 14 residues. The CDR3, as DNA: TGTGCCTGGAATGGCAGGGATTATAATTCACCCCTCCACTTT. Amino acids: CAWNGRDYNSPLHF.

The rearrangement uses TRBV2 and TRBJ2-7; weak D call: TRBD2 (5 bases). The germline V gene has CDR1 SNHLY and CDR2 FYNNEI. V was shortened by 6 bases and J by 6 bases, with 6 bases between the two germline ends. The CDR3 runs to 10 residues. CDR3 in amino acids: CASRGGEQYF. DNA for the CDR3: TGTGCCAGCAGAGGAGGCGAGCAGTACTTC.

CDR3 coding DNA: TGTGCCAGTTCGTTGAACACTGAAGCTTTCTTT. Translated, it gives CASSLNTEAFF. The genes are TRBV2 and TRBJ1-1, with D unresolved. CDR1 and CDR2 (germline): SNHLY, FYNNEI. V was trimmed by 9 bases and J by 0 bases, leaving 5 bases between them. This CDR3 has 11 amino acids.

The chain links TRBV5-1 to TRBJ2-3, with 9 bases identical to TRBD2. The CDR3 is 15 amino acids. In germline, CDR1 is SGHRS, CDR2 YFSETQ. Trimming at V came to 0 bases and at J to 4 bases, leaving 3 bases not matched to a gene. CDR3 in amino acids: CASSLALAGADTQYF. CDR3 DNA: TGCGCCAGCAGCTTGGCCTTAGCGGGAGCAGATACGCAGTATTTT.

This clone was observed once. This sequence joins TRBV7-8 and TRBJ2-2, with 7 bases fitting TRBD2. The CDR3 sequence is 16 residues long. Germline trimming cut 2 bases from V and 5 bases from J; bases unmatched to any gene: 8. Germline V gene lookup returns CDR1 SGHVS and CDR2 FQNEAQ. The CDR3 is CASSLLSGAGTGELFF. In nucleotides, the CDR3 is TGTGCCAGCAGCTTACTGAGCGGGGCGGGGACCGGGGAGCTGTTTTTT.

This sequence joins TRBV5-1 and TRBJ2-6, with TRBD1 identical over 12 bases. Germline assignment: CDR1 SGHRS and CDR2 YFSETQ. The V segment lost 0 bases and the J segment 2 bases; nucleotides outside the gene matches: 3. This CDR3 is built from 18 residues. CDR3 in amino acids: CASSLVGTGGAGANVLTF. As DNA, the CDR3 is TGCGCCAGCAGCTTGGTAGGGACAGGGGGCGCTGGGGCCAACGTCCTGACTTTC.

The chain uses TRBV29-1 and TRBJ2-1; 9 bases are a match to TRBD1. After removal of 2 bases from V and 1 base from J, the junction contained 3 bases not matched to a gene. This CDR3 region has 15 residues. Germline CDR1 is SQVTM and CDR2 is ANQGSEA. The CDR3 loop reads CSVEMGQGSYNEQFF. DNA of the CDR3: TGCAGCGTTGAAATGGGACAGGGTTCCTACAATGAGCAGTTCTTC.

The chain combines TRBV5-1 with TRBJ2-3; 8 positions agree with TRBD1. Germline V lookup: CDR1 SGHRS, CDR2 YFSETQ. The CDR3 length is 17 residues. The V and J ends lost 1 base and 3 bases, in that order; junction bases with no gene match: 10. In nucleotides, the CDR3 is TGCGCCAGCAGCTTGAAGGCAGGGGGCTTTATTACAGATACGCAGTATTTT. Amino acids: CASSLKAGGFITDTQYF. The whole variable domain, filled in from reference TRBV5-1 and TRBJ2-3, reads KAGVTQTPRYLIKTRGQQVTLSCSPISGHRSVSWYQQTPGQGLQFLFEYFSETQRNKGNFPGRFSGRQFSNSRSEMNVSTLELGDSALYLCASSLKAGGFITDTQYFGPGTRLTVL.

The rearrangement uses TRBV28 and TRBJ2-1, with a weak D call TRBD1 (6 bases). The CDR3 is 13 amino acids. The germline gives CDR1 MDHEN, CDR2 SYDVKM. V was clipped by 6 bases and J by 7 bases, with 13 bases between them. The CDR3 reads CASSRQGRNEQFF. The CDR3 DNA is TGTGCCAGCAGCCGGCAGGGGCGGAATGAGCAGTTCTTC.

The count of this clone is one. The chain couples TRBV27 to TRBJ1-4; TRBD1 matches at 7 bases. Germline V lookup: CDR1 MNHEY, CDR2 SMNVEV (reference sequence). Trimming took 2 bases from V and 8 from J; bases not matched to a gene: 8. CDR3 length: 15 residues. As DNA, the CDR3 is TGTGCCAGCAGTTTAAGTCGACAGGGAGGCGAAAAACTGTTTTTT. It is translated as CASSLSRQGGEKLFF.

The gene calls are TRBV5-5 and TRBJ2-3; TRBD1 might be the D (5 bases). This CDR3 is built from 15 residues. Trimming pared 4 bases from V and 3 bases from J, leaving 15 bases between. Germline V gene data show CDR1 as SGHKS and CDR2 as YYEKEE (reference sequence). Here the CDR3 reads CASSAFLKGTDTQYF. The CDR3 nucleotides read TGTGCCAGCAGCGCCTTCCTAAAGGGGACAGATACGCAGTATTTT.

The chain recombines TRBV19 with TRBJ2-1; D ambiguous. Germline V gene lookup returns CDR1 LNHDA and CDR2 SQIVND (reference sequence). The CDR3 contains 16 residues. Trimming stripped 8 bases from V and 0 bases from J, with 17 bases between. The CDR3 nucleotides are TGTGCCAGTGGTCCCCCCCCAGCGAGCTCCTACAATGAGCAGTTCTTC. Translation: CASGPPPASSYNEQFF.

This clone was detected only once. The chain has TRBV5-8 and TRBJ1-2; TRBD1 might be the D (6 bases). Germline V gene lookup returns CDR1 SGHTS and CDR2 YDEGEE. The CDR3 length is 15 residues. V was cut by 2 bases and J by 5 bases, with 16 bases left in between. In nucleotides, the CDR3 is TGTGCCAGCAGCTTTTTCCAGGGGCTCTCTTATGGCTACACCTTC. It yields the protein CASSFFQGLSYGYTF. Together with reference TRBV5-8 and TRBJ1-2, the CDR3 gives the full variable domain: EAGVTQSPTHLIKTRGQQATLRCSPISGHTSVYWYQQALGLGLQFLLWYDEGEERNRGNFPPRFSGRQFPNYSSELNVNALELEDSALYLCASSFFQGLSYGYTFGSGTRLTVV.

This rearrangement joins TRBV4-1 to TRBJ2-7, with D possibly TRBD1 on 6 matching bases. This CDR3 has 14 amino acids. Trimming left V 4 bases short and J 2 bases short, with 12 bases between. CDR1 is MGHRA, CDR2 YSYEKL, per germline. CDR3 DNA: TGCGCCAGCAGCCTAGGGACATCCACCTACGAGCAGTACTTC. Translated, it gives CASSLGTSTYEQYF.

This clone was counted a single time. The genes are TRBV18 and TRBJ1-5; TRBD1 aligns across 7 bases. V gave up 0 bases and J gave up 6 bases; unmatched junction bases: 5. CDR3 size: 15 residues. Germline CDR1 and CDR2: KGHSH and LQKENI. CDR3 sequence: CASSPPGKGAQPQHF. CDR3 in DNA: TGTGCCAGCTCACCACCGGGGAAGGGGGCTCAGCCCCAGCATTTT.

V gene TRBV5-1 combines with J gene TRBJ2-5; 7 positions agree with TRBD1. The J segment lost 1 base and the V segment lost 8 bases, leaving 5 bases of the junction unmatched. Germline CDR1 and CDR2: SGHRS and YFSETQ. The CDR3 spans 13 residues. This chain's CDR3 is CASTYRGQETQYF. CDR3 in DNA: TGCGCCAGTACTTACAGGGGCCAAGAGACCCAGTACTTC.

The chain has TRBV5-6 and TRBJ2-7; D gene unclear. CDR1 is SGHDT and CDR2 is YYEEEE in the germline V gene. The CDR3 loop spans 14 amino acids. V was clipped by 0 bases and J by 3 bases, with 10 bases between them. This chain's CDR3 is CASSLATVSYEQYF. The CDR3 region has the DNA TGTGCCAGCAGCTTGGCTACAGTGAGCTACGAGCAGTACTTC.

Regarding this clone: At one of its ends the junction is not consistent with the germline gene, which may arise from a read error. V is TRBV7-9 and J is TRBJ1-2; tentative D call: TRBD1 (5 bases). Germline assignment: CDR1 SEHNR and CDR2 FQNEAQ (reference sequence). This CDR3 is 16 amino acids long. This CDR3 is CSSTLISTGLLYGYTF. In nucleotides, the CDR3 is TGTTCCAGCACGCTTATTTCGACGGGACTGCTCTATGGCTACACCTTC.

The chain carries TRBV7-3 and TRBJ2-2; no clear D gene. Looked up from germline, CDR1 is SGHTA and CDR2 is FQGTGA. With 5 bases removed from V and 4 bases from J, the gap between germline ends came to 20 bases. CDR3 size: 17 residues. CDR3 loop: CASSRGADGTFTGELFF. DNA for the CDR3: TGTGCCAGCAGCCGAGGAGCTGACGGAACTTTCACCGGGGAGCTGTTTTTT.

J is TRBJ2-7 and V is TRBV7-6, with 10 bases lining up with TRBD2. V dropped 5 bases and J dropped 6; count of bases not matched to a gene: 10. CDR1 is SGHVS, CDR2 FNYEAQ, per germline. The CDR3 runs to 15 residues. The CDR3 sequence is CASSPNPSGSSEQYF. The CDR3 nucleotides read TGTGCCAGCAGCCCCAACCCTAGCGGGAGTAGCGAGCAGTACTTC.

The gene calls are TRBV6-5 and TRBJ2-2, with D possibly matching TRBD1 (6 bases). The CDR3 extends over 15 amino acids. Germline assignment: CDR1 MNHEY and CDR2 SVGAGI. V was shortened by 2 bases and J by 1 base, with 8 bases between the two germline ends. The CDR3 is CASSYRGQNTGELFF. CDR3 bases: TGTGCCAGCAGTTACCGGGGACAGAACACCGGGGAGCTGTTTTTT.

V is TRBV6-1 and J is TRBJ2-7; 9 bases are a match to TRBD1. CDR1 is MNHNS, CDR2 SASEGT, per germline. V dropped 1 base and J dropped 7; count of bases not matched to a gene: 5. The CDR3 length is 14 residues. CDR3 protein: CASSEDRGRGEQYF. CDR3 in DNA: TGTGCCAGCAGTGAAGACAGGGGGCGAGGGGAGCAGTACTTC.

This clone was seen a handful of times. The chain carries TRBV9 and TRBJ2-5; possibly TRBD1 for D (6 bases). CDR1 and CDR2 from the germline V gene are SGDLS and YYNGEE. The V gene lost 0 bases and the J gene lost 3 bases, with 15 bases spanning the gap. The CDR3 is 16 amino acids. CDR3 coding DNA: TGTGCCAGCAGCGTAGGGTTCGGCAGGGGAAAAGAGACCCAGTACTTC. Translation: CASSVGFGRGKETQYF.

The CDR3 protein is CASINSLAGQQYF. The CDR3 DNA is TGTGCCAGCATTAATAGCCTAGCGGGACAGCAGTACTTC. The chain carries TRBV19 and TRBJ2-7, with 9 bases lining up with TRBD2. Germline V lookup: CDR1 LNHDA, CDR2 SQIVND (reference sequence). J lost 8 bases, V lost 9 bases, and 11 bases had no gene match. The CDR3 is 13 amino acids.

The rearrangement links TRBV7-8 to TRBJ2-1, with D uncertain. Germline assignment: CDR1 SGHVS and CDR2 FQNEAQ. The CDR3 is 15 amino acids. Trimming took off 4 bases at V and 8 bases at J, with 18 bases between the two ends. CDR3 in amino acids: CASSSYLEAGYEQFF. CDR3 bases: TGTGCCAGCAGCTCATACTTAGAGGCCGGCTATGAGCAGTTCTTC.

J is TRBJ2-1 and V is TRBV5-1; 12 nucleotides align to TRBD2. CDR1 and CDR2 from the germline V gene are SGHRS and YFSETQ. The J segment lost 9 bases and the V segment lost 4 bases, leaving 5 bases of the junction unmatched. The CDR3 is 14 residues long. This chain's CDR3 is CASSPTSGSVEQFF. The CDR3 nucleotides read TGCGCCAGCAGCCCGACTAGCGGGAGTGTTGAGCAGTTCTTC.

This clone was seen more than once but under ten times. V is TRBV6-5 and J is TRBJ2-5, with D perhaps TRBD2 (5 bases). V lost 6 bases and J 2 bases, leaving 16 bases between the germline ends. This CDR3 is 15 amino acids long. In germline, CDR1 is MNHEY, CDR2 SVGAGI. CDR3: CASRKEGGWQETQYF. DNA of the CDR3: TGTGCCAGCAGAAAAGAAGGAGGATGGCAAGAGACCCAGTACTTC.

As for this clone: Germline is not matched at one junction end, which may reflect a read error. The CDR3 nucleotides read TGTTCCAGCAGCGCTACCGGGATCTATGGCTACACCTTC. Translation: CSSSATGIYGYTF. The chain combines TRBV7-9 with TRBJ1-2, with D unresolved. Germline V gene lookup returns CDR1 SEHNR and CDR2 FQNEAQ (reference sequence). The CDR3 length is 13 residues.